Shown below are 20 T cell receptor beta chains from a single sample sequenced in a study of cytomegalovirus exposure and HLA in healthy donors. Amplification used 60 Vbeta primers and 13 Jbeta primers. Generated by immunoSEQ multiplex PCR, the TCRdb table keeps only in-frame clones and is missing some. The sample holds over 100,000 clones; under 70% are singletons and the top ten take over 1.5%. Sequenced material: PBMCs. The receptors come from a man aged 18 to 29 in good health and CMV-seronegative.

The genes are TRBV18 and TRBJ2-3; D is possibly TRBD2 (6 bases). The CDR3 runs 16 residues. Germline V gene data show CDR1 as KGHSH and CDR2 as LQKENI. V was pared by 3 bases and J by 1 base, with 14 bases between. The CDR3 spells CASSPATRGRTDTQYF. In DNA form, the CDR3 reads TGTGCCAGCTCACCGGCGACTAGGGGTCGCACAGATACGCAGTATTTT.

This clone was seen a handful of times. The V gene is TRBV13, the J gene TRBJ2-3; possible D gene TRBD2, 5 bases. Deletions cut 5 bases from V and 0 bases from J, with 18 bases between. Per germline, CDR1 PRHDT and CDR2 FYEKMQ (reference sequence). This CDR3 is 17 amino acids long. In DNA form, the CDR3 reads TGTGCCAGCAGCCGTGCGCCAGCGGCGGCTAGCACAGATACGCAGTATTTT. This codes for CASSRAPAAASTDTQYF.

The genes are TRBV10-3 and TRBJ1-1; possible D gene TRBD1, 5 bases. Germline V lookup: CDR1 ENHRY, CDR2 SYGVKD. The V gene lost 4 bases and the J gene lost 0 bases, with 6 bases spanning the gap. The CDR3 contains 13 residues. CDR3 in amino acids: CAISGQMNTEAFF. In nucleotides, the CDR3 is TGTGCCATCAGTGGACAGATGAACACTGAAGCTTTCTTT.

The chain recombines TRBV5-1 with TRBJ1-1; D unresolved. The ends were cut back, 4 bases at V and 4 bases at J, with 20 bases in the middle. Germline lookup yields CDR1 SGHRS and CDR2 YFSETQ. CDR3 length: 16 amino acids. CDR3 residues: CASSRTSTLGGTEAFF. The CDR3 coding sequence is TGCGCCAGCAGCCGAACATCGACCCTCGGCGGCACTGAAGCTTTCTTT.

This clone was recorded a few times. The V gene is TRBV4-2, the J gene TRBJ1-1, with 11 bases matching TRBD1. CDR3 length equals 16 residues. The V and J ends lost 4 bases and 2 bases, in that order; junction bases with no gene match: 6. The germline V gene encodes CDR1 LGHNA and CDR2 YNFKEQ. The CDR3 reads CASSRGTGGVNTEAFF. In nucleotides, the CDR3 is TGTGCCAGCAGCCGCGGGACAGGGGGGGTAAACACTGAAGCTTTCTTT.

This chain links TRBV7-9 with TRBJ2-5, with a possible D match to TRBD1 (5 bases). Germline V gives CDR1 SEHNR, CDR2 FQNEAQ (reference sequence). The V end lost 2 bases, the J end lost 2 bases, and 9 bases lay between the germline ends. This CDR3 comprises 14 residues. The CDR3: CASSLLGRQETQYF. DNA for the CDR3: TGTGCCAGCAGCTTACTGGGGCGGCAAGAGACCCAGTACTTC.

V usage is TRBV6-4 and J usage is TRBJ1-2; TRBD1 agrees at 10 bases. CDR3 size: 14 residues. The germline CDR1 and CDR2 sequences are MRHNA and SNTAGT. After removal of 4 bases from V and 8 bases from J, the junction contained 7 bases not matched to a gene. The CDR3, as DNA: TGTGCCAGCAGTGCGGGACAGGGGTATGGGGGCTACACCTTC. It yields the protein CASSAGQGYGGYTF.

The chain combines TRBV6-6 with TRBJ2-1; a weak D match, TRBD2 (6 bases). CDR1 and CDR2 from the germline V gene are MNHNY and SVGAGI (reference sequence). V gave up 6 bases and J gave up 9 bases, with 9 bases separating them. This CDR3 contains 11 residues. CDR3 loop: CASRAGSEQFF. In DNA, the CDR3 is TGTGCCAGCAGGGCGGGGAGTGAGCAGTTCTTC.

Turning to this clone: A junction end diverges from the germline sequence, so it may reflect a read error. The J gene is TRBJ2-2, the V gene TRBV6-6; tentatively, D is TRBD2 (6 bases). This CDR3 spans 15 amino acids. Germline V CDR1 and CDR2: MNHNY, SVGAGI (reference sequence). CDR3 DNA sequence: TGTCCCAGCAGTTACCTGGGGAGGCACACCGGGGAGCTGTTTTTT. It codes for CPSSYLGRHTGELFF.

The chain couples TRBV7-2 to TRBJ2-1; 13 nucleotides match TRBD2. Unmatched junction bases numbered 7, after V lost 5 bases and J lost 9 bases. In germline, CDR1 is SGHTA, CDR2 FQGNSA. The CDR3 is 15 residues long. The CDR3 protein is CASSQTSGRAGEQFF. CDR3 bases: TGTGCCAGCAGCCAAACTAGCGGGAGGGCCGGTGAGCAGTTCTTC.

This clone occurred a few times. The rearrangement uses TRBV6-5 and TRBJ1-1, with D possibly being TRBD1 (5 bases). Trimming removed 8 bases from V and 4 bases from J, with 14 bases in between. This CDR3 spans 13 amino acids. CDR1 and CDR2 from the germline V gene are MNHEY and SVGAGI. Here the CDR3 reads CASGGEGGTEAFF. CDR3 sequence (DNA): TGTGCCAGCGGGGGGGAGGGTGGCACTGAAGCTTTCTTT.

This clone showed up just once. The rearrangement joins TRBV10-2 to TRBJ2-5, with D possibly being TRBD1 (6 bases). The germline gives CDR1 WSHSY, CDR2 SAAADI. V lost 9 bases and J 5 bases, leaving 13 bases between the germline ends. The CDR3 contains 12 residues. CDR3 bases: TGCGCCAGTGGACAGACAATGGAGACCCAGTACTTC. Protein product: CASGQTMETQYF.

V and J are TRBV5-6 and TRBJ2-1, with D perhaps matching TRBD2 (6 bases). The CDR3 contains 13 residues. V dropped 0 bases and J dropped 9 bases, with 10 bases sitting between them. Per germline, CDR1 SGHDT and CDR2 YYEEEE. The CDR3 DNA follows: TGTGCCAGCAGCTTGGGGGGACTCGGTGAGCAGTTCTTC. As protein: CASSLGGLGEQFF.

This clone was detected a few times. The rearrangement joins TRBV5-1 to TRBJ2-7, with a weak D call TRBD2 (5 bases). Trimming stripped 4 bases from V and 8 bases from J, with 13 bases between. The CDR3 has 12 amino acids. Germline lookup yields CDR1 SGHRS and CDR2 YFSETQ. DNA for the CDR3: TGCGCCAGCAGCCCTCCAGCGGACCAGCAGTACTTC. Its protein is CASSPPADQQYF. Using reference TRBV5-1 and TRBJ2-7 for the parts outside the CDR3, the full variable domain is KAGVTQTPRYLIKTRGQQVTLSCSPISGHRSVSWYQQTPGQGLQFLFEYFSETQRNKGNFPGRFSGRQFSNSRSEMNVSTLELGDSALYLCASSPPADQQYFGPGTRLTVT.

This sequence joins TRBV6-5 and TRBJ2-4; D unclear. Germline V CDR1 and CDR2: MNHEY, SVGAGI. The V end was cut by 7 bases, the J end by 2 bases, with 12 bases between. This CDR3 is built from 14 residues. Here the CDR3 reads CASTPVKSKNIQYF. CDR3 nucleotides: TGTGCCAGCACCCCGGTAAAGTCCAAAAACATTCAGTACTTC.

This clone showed up many times. The rearrangement links TRBV6-5 to TRBJ1-5, with TRBD1 as a possible D gene (6 bases). CDR1 MNHEY and CDR2 SVGAGI come from the germline V gene. This CDR3 is 14 amino acids long. V was cut by 6 bases and J by 9 bases, with 18 bases left in between. The CDR3: CASSHGQWNGPQHF. CDR3 DNA sequence: TGTGCCAGCAGCCACGGACAGTGGAATGGGCCCCAGCATTTT.

This clone was seen once. This sequence joins TRBV5-6 and TRBJ2-2; 9 bases line up with TRBD2. Germline assignment: CDR1 SGHDT and CDR2 YYEEEE. The CDR3 spans 15 residues. Trimming took 2 bases from V and 7 from J; bases not matched to a gene: 6. CDR3 bases: TGTGCCAGCAGCTTCGCGGGAGGGACTGTCGGGGAGCTGTTTTTT. It codes for CASSFAGGTVGELFF. Full variable domain (rest looked up from reference TRBV5-6 and TRBJ2-2): DAGVTQSPTHLIKTRGQQVTLRCSPKSGHDTVSWYQQALGQGPQFIFQYYEEEERQRGNFPDRFSGHQFPNYSSELNVNALLLGDSALYLCASSFAGGTVGELFFGEGSRLTVL.

V gene TRBV12-5 combines with J gene TRBJ2-1; 12 nucleotides agree with TRBD1. V dropped 4 bases and J dropped 8; count of bases not matched to a gene: 6. CDR3 length: 15 amino acids. Germline CDR1 reads LGHNT; CDR2 reads FRNRAP. The chain's CDR3 is CASGWGTGGVDEQFF. In DNA, the CDR3 is TGTGCTAGTGGTTGGGGGACAGGGGGCGTCGATGAGCAGTTCTTC.

This chain joins TRBV11-2 and TRBJ2-5; D gene unclear. Trimming cost V 1 base and J 2 bases, with 11 bases left between them. CDR1 is SGHAT and CDR2 is FQNNGV in the germline V gene. The CDR3 is made up of 15 amino acids. This CDR3 reads CASSLVITVQETQYF. CDR3 DNA: TGTGCCAGCAGCTTAGTCATCACAGTTCAAGAGACCCAGTACTTC.

This clone was picked up one time. The chain couples TRBV5-4 to TRBJ2-2; D remains unclear. The CDR3 extends over 15 amino acids. In germline, CDR1 is SGHNT, CDR2 YYREEE (reference sequence). The germline V and J ends were trimmed by 0 bases and 6 bases, with 12 bases remaining between them. CDR3 sequence reads: CASSLEVQEAGELFF. The DNA for the CDR3 is TGTGCCAGCAGCTTGGAGGTCCAGGAAGCCGGGGAGCTGTTTTTT.